What follows are 32 T cell receptor beta chains derived from one specimen sequenced in a study of cytomegalovirus exposure and HLA in healthy donors. The PCR employed 60 Vbeta primers together with 13 Jbeta primers. Generated by immunoSEQ multiplex PCR, the TCRdb table keeps only in-frame clones and is missing some. This table holds roughly 130,000 clones, roughly 80% found once. Sequenced sample: PBMCs. These receptors originate from a woman aged 40 to 50 in good health and CMV-seronegative.

The rearrangement joins TRBV7-2 to TRBJ2-2; 10 bases line up with TRBD1. This CDR3 has 15 amino acids. V dropped 7 bases and J dropped 7; count of bases not matched to a gene: 9. The V gene's germline CDR1 is SGHTA and CDR2 FQGNSA. The CDR3 region is CASTMDRGYGGELFF. Written as DNA, the CDR3 is TGTGCCAGCACCATGGACAGGGGGTATGGCGGGGAGCTGTTTTTT.

The gene calls are TRBV27 and TRBJ2-5; the match to TRBD1 covers 9 bases. The CDR3 spans 13 residues. After removal of 6 bases from V and 5 bases from J, the junction contained 4 bases not matched to a gene. Germline CDR1 and CDR2: MNHEY and SMNVEV (reference sequence). The CDR3 DNA reads as TGTGCCAGCAGACGGACAGGGGTGGAGACCCAGTACTTC. Protein: CASRRTGVETQYF.

The gene calls are TRBV29-1 and TRBJ2-1; 7 bases are a match to TRBD2. V was clipped by 7 bases and J by 6 bases; unmatched bases: 6. The length of the CDR3 is 12 residues. Germline V gene sequence: CDR1 SQVTM, CDR2 ANQGSEA. The chain's CDR3 is CSAAPSGNEQFF. The CDR3 DNA is TGCAGCGCAGCTCCTAGCGGCAATGAGCAGTTCTTC.

CDR3 amino acids: CASSYVGTGDSPLHF. DNA of the CDR3: TGTGCCAGCAGTTACGTAGGTACAGGTGATTCACCCCTCCACTTT. The V call is TRBV6-5, the J call TRBJ1-6; D may be TRBD1 (5 bases). CDR1 and CDR2 from the germline V gene are MNHEY and SVGAGI. With 2 bases removed from V and 8 bases from J, the gap between germline ends came to 13 bases. The CDR3 runs 15 residues.

The chain recombines TRBV13 with TRBJ2-7, with 10 positions matching TRBD1. The CDR3 has 14 residues. Per germline, CDR1 PRHDT and CDR2 FYEKMQ (reference sequence). Trimming removed 4 bases from V and 4 bases from J; junction bases left unmatched: 4. The CDR3 sequence is CASSSWDRGYEQYF. CDR3 DNA sequence: TGTGCCAGCAGCTCCTGGGACAGGGGTTACGAGCAGTACTTC.

The J gene is TRBJ1-5, the V gene TRBV7-2; TRBD1 matches 7 bases. CDR1 and CDR2 (germline): SGHTA, FQGNSA. Trimming at V came to 5 bases and at J to 2 bases, leaving 3 bases not matched to a gene. The CDR3 extends over 14 amino acids. CDR3: CASSRTGGNQPQHF. In nucleotides, the CDR3 is TGTGCCAGCAGCAGGACAGGAGGCAATCAGCCCCAGCATTTT. Full variable domain (rest looked up from reference TRBV7-2 and TRBJ1-5): GAGVSQSPSNKVTEKGKDVELRCDPISGHTALYWYRQSLGQGLEFLIYFQGNSAPDKSGLPSDRFSAERTGGSVSTLTIQRTQQEDSAVYLCASSRTGGNQPQHFGDGTRLSIL.

V and J are TRBV19 and TRBJ1-1; a weak D match, TRBD1 (5 bases). The CDR3 has 15 amino acids. In germline, CDR1 is LNHDA, CDR2 SQIVND (reference sequence). Deletions cut 7 bases from V and 1 base from J, with 16 bases between. CDR3 nucleotide sequence: TGTGCCAGTAAAAGGGGCTGGGCGTCGAACACTGAAGCTTTCTTT. Translating it yields CASKRGWASNTEAFF.

This chain connects TRBV7-3 to TRBJ2-1, with 9 bases that match TRBD2. This CDR3 is built from 15 residues. After removal of 4 bases from V and 10 bases from J, the junction contained 11 bases not matched to a gene. Germline CDR1 reads SGHTA; CDR2 reads FQGTGA. CDR3 nucleotide sequence: TGTGCCAGCAGCTACTCCGGGACTAGCTCGGGGGAGCAGTTCTTC. This sequence encodes CASSYSGTSSGEQFF.

This chain joins TRBV29-1 and TRBJ2-1, with TRBD1 identical over 10 bases. This CDR3 is built from 14 residues. Unmatched junction bases numbered 6, after V lost 7 bases and J lost 3 bases. Germline V gives CDR1 SQVTM, CDR2 ANQGSEA. CDR3: CSATGTGVYNEQFF. CDR3 sequence (DNA): TGCAGCGCAACAGGGACAGGGGTCTACAATGAGCAGTTCTTC.

This rearrangement joins TRBV7-2 to TRBJ2-3; a possible D gene is TRBD1 (5 bases). CDR1 SGHTA and CDR2 FQGNSA come from the germline V gene. The V end lost 4 bases, the J end lost 2 bases, and 13 bases lay between the germline ends. The CDR3 is 15 amino acids. The DNA for the CDR3 is TGTGCCAGCAGCTCCTATCACAGGTACACAGATACGCAGTATTTT. It encodes CASSSYHRYTDTQYF. The full variable domain, in which reference TRBV7-2 and TRBJ2-3 provide the parts outside the CDR3, is GAGVSQSPSNKVTEKGKDVELRCDPISGHTALYWYRQSLGQGLEFLIYFQGNSAPDKSGLPSDRFSAERTGGSVSTLTIQRTQQEDSAVYLCASSSYHRYTDTQYFGPGTRLTVL.

This chain's CDR3 is CASRDRGNQPQHF. The DNA for the CDR3 is TGTGCCAGCAGGGACAGGGGCAATCAGCCCCAGCATTTT. The gene calls are TRBV28 and TRBJ1-5, with TRBD1 matching 8 bases. Trimming removed 6 bases from V and 2 bases from J; junction bases left unmatched: 0. Germline V gene data show CDR1 as MDHEN and CDR2 as SYDVKM. The CDR3 runs 13 residues.

The J gene is TRBJ1-4, the V gene TRBV5-8; the match to TRBD1 covers 8 bases. After removal of 4 bases from V and 6 bases from J, the junction contained 8 bases not matched to a gene. Germline V gene sequence: CDR1 SGHTS, CDR2 YDEGEE. The CDR3 sequence is 15 residues long. In nucleotides, the CDR3 is TGTGCCAGCAGCCTCCACAGGGGGGAATATGAAAAACTGTTTTTT. It is translated as CASSLHRGEYEKLFF.

The chain recombines TRBV5-4 with TRBJ2-3; 11 positions agree with TRBD2. CDR1 and CDR2 (germline): SGHNT, YYREEE (reference sequence). There are 15 residues in the CDR3. Trimming removed 4 bases from V and 1 base from J; junction bases left unmatched: 2. CDR3 DNA sequence: TGTGCCAGCAGCCAGGGACTAGCGGGCACAGATACGCAGTATTTT. Encoded protein: CASSQGLAGTDTQYF.

This clone was recorded only once. The same CDR3 can be traced to other DNA sequences in this sample. The gene calls are TRBV2 and TRBJ2-2, with 8 bases lining up with TRBD1. The CDR3 sequence is 14 residues long. V shed 6 bases, J shed 1 base, and the junction held 1 base outside the gene matches. Germline V CDR1 and CDR2: SNHLY, FYNNEI. CDR3 coding DNA: TGTGCCAGCAGAGGGACAGGGAACACCGGGGAGCTGTTTTTT. Its translation: CASRGTGNTGELFF.

A remark on this clone: A read error may account for a junction end that differs from germline. Here the CDR3 reads CACSGGPFPGGTEAFF. CDR3 coding DNA: TGCGCCTGCAGCGGGGGCCCCTTTCCGGGGGGAACTGAAGCTTTCTTT. V and J are TRBV4-1 and TRBJ1-1; D is perhaps TRBD1 (6 bases). The CDR3 covers 16 residues. The germline V gene encodes CDR1 MGHRA and CDR2 YSYEKL.

The rearrangement links TRBV11-2 to TRBJ2-7; a possible D gene is TRBD2 (6 bases). This CDR3 region has 15 residues. V was shortened by 0 bases and J by 6 bases, with 15 bases between the two germline ends. Germline CDR1 reads SGHAT; CDR2 reads FQNNGV. The CDR3 DNA reads as TGTGCCAGCAGCTTAGAGACCCCGCGGGGTGGCGAGCAGTACTTC. Protein sequence: CASSLETPRGGEQYF. Combining the CDR3 with reference TRBV11-2 and TRBJ2-7 gives the whole variable domain EAGVAQSPRYKIIEKRQSVAFWCNPISGHATLYWYQQILGQGPKLLIQFQNNGVVDDSQLPKDRFSAERLKGVDSTLKIQPAKLEDSAVYLCASSLETPRGGEQYFGPGTRLTVT.

The chain has TRBV6-6 and TRBJ1-6, with D possibly being TRBD1 (5 bases). Germline V gene sequence: CDR1 MNHNY, CDR2 SVGAGI (reference sequence). V was cut by 8 bases and J by 5 bases, with 10 bases left in between. The CDR3 totals 13 residues. For the CDR3, the DNA is TGTGCCAGCGGGGGGACGGATAATTCACCCCTCCACTTT. It codes for CASGGTDNSPLHF.

This clone was seen more than once but under ten times. The chain is built from TRBV7-2 and TRBJ2-5; D call uncertain. The V gene lost 3 bases and the J gene lost 0 bases, with 8 bases spanning the gap. Germline V gives CDR1 SGHTA, CDR2 FQGNSA. This CDR3 has 14 amino acids. The CDR3 region is CASSLSRNQETQYF. CDR3 bases: TGTGCCAGCAGCTTGTCGAGGAACCAAGAGACCCAGTACTTC.

This rearrangement joins TRBV27 to TRBJ2-7; D is perhaps TRBD2 (6 bases). Germline values: CDR1 MNHEY, CDR2 SMNVEV (reference sequence). Trimming cost V 6 bases and J 2 bases, with 17 bases left between them. The CDR3 consists of 15 residues. CDR3 in DNA: TGTGCCAGCAGGAAGTGGGACGGGGGAGCCTACGAGCAGTACTTC. Amino acids: CASRKWDGGAYEQYF.

CDR3 sequence reads: CASSFGTHGEQYF. The DNA for the CDR3 is TGTGCCAGCAGCTTCGGGACTCATGGCGAGCAGTACTTC. The rearrangement links TRBV5-6 to TRBJ2-7, with a weak D call TRBD2 (6 bases). This CDR3 contains 13 residues. Deletions cut 2 bases from V and 6 bases from J, with 12 bases between. Germline values: CDR1 SGHDT, CDR2 YYEEEE.

The chain carries TRBV27 and TRBJ1-1, with TRBD1 as a possible D gene (6 bases). Germline CDR1 is MNHEY and CDR2 is SMNVEV (reference sequence). This CDR3 comprises 13 residues. Trimming shortened V by 4 bases and J by 0 bases, and 6 bases separated the two germline ends. CDR3 sequence: CASSSGVNTEAFF. The CDR3 DNA is TGTGCCAGCAGTTCAGGGGTGAACACTGAAGCTTTCTTT.

This chain connects TRBV14 to TRBJ1-2; D is unclear. Germline loops: CDR1 SGHDN, CDR2 FVKESK. The CDR3 has 13 residues. V gave up 4 bases and J gave up 0 bases, with 6 bases separating them. CDR3 region: CASSPRANYGYTF. Written as DNA, the CDR3 is TGTGCCAGCAGCCCTCGGGCTAACTATGGCTACACCTTC. Full variable domain (missing parts from reference TRBV14 and TRBJ1-2): EAGVTQFPSHSVIEKGQTVTLRCDPISGHDNLYWYRRVMGKEIKFLLHFVKESKQDESGMPNNRFLAERTGGTYSTLKVQPAELEDSGVYFCASSPRANYGYTFGSGTRLTVV.

V is TRBV10-1 and J is TRBJ2-3, with 9 bases matching TRBD2. J lost 2 bases, V lost 7 bases, and 7 bases had no gene match. The CDR3 has 15 residues. Germline CDR1 WNHNN, CDR2 SYGVQD (reference sequence). The CDR3 loop reads CASIFQREATDTQYF. CDR3 nucleotides: TGCGCCAGCATCTTTCAGCGGGAGGCCACAGATACGCAGTATTTT.

This chain joins TRBV9 and TRBJ1-2, with TRBD1 identical over 8 bases. CDR1 is SGDLS, CDR2 YYNGEE, per germline. The CDR3 length is 16 residues. V shed 0 bases, J shed 1 base, and the junction held 5 bases outside the gene matches. CDR3 DNA: TGTGCCAGCAGCGTAGGCGGACAGGGCCTTAACTATGGCTACACCTTC. Translation: CASSVGGQGLNYGYTF.

The chain couples TRBV6-1 to TRBJ2-5; tentative D call: TRBD2 (5 bases). With 6 bases removed from V and 7 bases from J, the gap between germline ends came to 12 bases. The CDR3 loop spans 12 amino acids. From germline, CDR1 is MNHNS and CDR2 SASEGT. The CDR3 DNA is TGTGCCAGCAGGACTATGGCCGGGACCCAGTACTTC. Protein product: CASRTMAGTQYF.

The rearrangement joins TRBV21-1 to TRBJ1-2; the table's D call, TRBD1, was not checked against the DNA. TRBV21-1 is termed a pseudogene. The CDR3 extends over 15 amino acids. This CDR3 reads CASSGDSASNYGYTF. The CDR3, as DNA: TGTGCCAGCAGCGGAGACAGCGCCTCTAACTATGGCTACACCTTC.

CDR3 protein: CASSIRDREETQYF. CDR3 nucleotides: TGTGCCAGCAGTATACGGGACAGGGAAGAGACCCAGTACTTC. The V gene is TRBV27, the J gene TRBJ2-5; 9 positions agree with TRBD1. This CDR3 contains 14 residues. Germline V CDR1 and CDR2: MNHEY, SMNVEV (reference sequence). J gave up 3 bases and V 5 bases, and 4 bases lay outside the gene matches.

J is TRBJ2-7 and V is TRBV18; a possible D gene is TRBD1 (5 bases). Germline CDR1 and CDR2: KGHSH and LQKENI. This CDR3 has 14 residues. The ends were cut back, 1 base at V and 5 bases at J, with 12 bases in the middle. In DNA, the CDR3 is TGTGCCAGCTCACCACGGGCAGGGCTTGACGAGCAGTACTTC. It yields the protein CASSPRAGLDEQYF.

In its sample, this clone was seen a few times. The rearrangement links TRBV9 to TRBJ1-4; D is unresolved. Deletions cut 3 bases from V and 3 bases from J, with 12 bases between. In germline, CDR1 is SGDLS, CDR2 YYNGEE. The CDR3 is 15 residues long. This chain's CDR3 is CASSGTAAANEKLFF. CDR3 sequence (DNA): TGTGCCAGCAGCGGCACAGCAGCGGCTAATGAAAAACTGTTTTTT.

The chain uses TRBV4-1 and TRBJ2-1; 10 bases are shared with TRBD2. The CDR3 has 17 residues. Trimming removed 1 base from V and 7 bases from J; junction bases left unmatched: 10. CDR1 and CDR2 (germline): MGHRA, YSYEKL. The CDR3 bases are TGCGCCAGCAGCCAAGGTCCAGCGGGGGGGCTTCGAAATGAGCAGTTCTTC. This translates into CASSQGPAGGLRNEQFF.

The J gene is TRBJ2-7, the V gene TRBV19; possible D gene TRBD2, 5 bases. V was trimmed by 4 bases and J by 0 bases, leaving 7 bases between them. Germline V CDR1 and CDR2: LNHDA, SQIVND (reference sequence). The CDR3 length is 13 residues. The CDR3 region has the DNA TGTGCCAGTAGTAGCGCGGGCTCCTACGAGCAGTACTTC. It translates to CASSSAGSYEQYF. The entire variable domain, with the rest obtained from reference TRBV19 and TRBJ2-7, is as follows: DGGITQSPKYLFRKEGQNVTLSCEQNLNHDAMYWYRQDPGQGLRLIYYSQIVNDFQKGDIAEGYSVSREKKESFPLTVTSAQKNPTAFYLCASSSAGSYEQYFGPGTRLTVT.

The CDR3 is CASRWRVSTDTQYF. Here the CDR3 DNA reads TGTGCCAGCAGGTGGCGGGTGAGCACAGATACGCAGTATTTT. The J gene is TRBJ2-3, the V gene TRBV27; possible D gene TRBD2, 5 bases. V lost 6 bases and J lost 0, with 10 bases in between. The CDR3 sequence is 14 residues long. Germline CDR1 is MNHEY and CDR2 is SMNVEV (reference sequence).